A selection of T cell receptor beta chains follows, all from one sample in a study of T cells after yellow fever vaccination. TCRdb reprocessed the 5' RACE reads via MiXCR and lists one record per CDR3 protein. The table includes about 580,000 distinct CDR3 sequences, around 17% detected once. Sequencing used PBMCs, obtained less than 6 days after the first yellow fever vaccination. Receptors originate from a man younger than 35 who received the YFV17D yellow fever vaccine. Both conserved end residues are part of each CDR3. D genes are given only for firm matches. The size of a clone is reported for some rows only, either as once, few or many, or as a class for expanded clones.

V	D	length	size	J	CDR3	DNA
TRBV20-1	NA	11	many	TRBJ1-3	CSASPGNTIYF	TGCAGTGCTAGTCCTGGAAACACCATATATTTT
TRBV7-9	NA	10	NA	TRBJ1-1	CASSIRVAFF	TGTGCCAGCAGCATCCGGGTGGCTTTCTTT
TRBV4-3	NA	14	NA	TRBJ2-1	CASSQGNSHNEQFF	TGCGCCAGCAGCCAAGGGAACAGCCACAATGAGCAGTTCTTC
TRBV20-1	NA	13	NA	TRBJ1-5	CSARDRKDQPQHF	TGCAGTGCAAGAGACAGGAAAGATCAGCCCCAGCATTTT
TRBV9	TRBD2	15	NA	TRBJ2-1	CASSVESSGGNEQFF	TGTGCCAGCAGCGTAGAGTCTAGCGGGGGTAATGAGCAGTTCTTC
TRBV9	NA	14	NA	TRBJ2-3	CASSVERATDTQYF	TGTGCCAGCAGCGTAGAGCGGGCCACAGATACGCAGTATTTT
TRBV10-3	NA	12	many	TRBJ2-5	CAISGGGETQYF	TGTGCCATCAGTGGTGGAGGGGAGACCCAGTACTTC
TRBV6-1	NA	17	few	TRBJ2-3	CASSSEAPGIVTDTQYF	TGTGCCAGCAGTAGTGAGGCCCCGGGGATAGTTACAGATACGCAGTATTTT
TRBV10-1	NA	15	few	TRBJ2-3	CASSESTGGADTQYF	TGCGCCAGCAGTGAGTCGACTGGGGGTGCAGATACGCAGTATTTT
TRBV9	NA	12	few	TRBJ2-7	CASSVDGYEQYF	TGTGCCAGCAGCGTAGACGGCTACGAGCAGTACTTC
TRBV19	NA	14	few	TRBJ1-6	CASSITGWSSPLHF	TGTGCCAGTAGTATAACAGGGTGGTCTTCACCCCTCCACTTT
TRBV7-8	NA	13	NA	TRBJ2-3	CASNRAPPDTQYF	TGTGCCAGCAACAGGGCCCCCCCAGATACGCAGTATTTT
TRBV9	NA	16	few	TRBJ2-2	CASTLTGTPNTGELFF	TGTGCCAGCACCCTCACCGGGACACCGAACACCGGGGAGCTGTTTTTT
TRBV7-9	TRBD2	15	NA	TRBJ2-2	CPSTPAGGNTGELFF	TGTCCCAGCACTCCAGCGGGGGGGAACACCGGGGAGCTGTTTTTT
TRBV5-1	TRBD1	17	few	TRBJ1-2	CASSLAPRGGRGDGYTF	TGCGCCAGCAGCTTGGCCCCAAGAGGGGGCCGGGGCGATGGCTACACCTTC
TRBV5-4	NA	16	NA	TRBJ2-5	CASRERSTSPPETQYF	TGTGCCAGCAGGGAGAGGTCTACTAGCCCCCCAGAGACCCAGTACTTC
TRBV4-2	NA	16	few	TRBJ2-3	CASSRPSNPSTDTQYF	TGTGCCAGCAGCCGCCCCTCCAACCCCAGCACAGATACGCAGTATTTT
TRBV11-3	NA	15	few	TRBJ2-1	CASSLEQGGNNEQFF	TGTGCCAGCAGCTTAGAACAAGGGGGAAACAATGAGCAGTTCTTC
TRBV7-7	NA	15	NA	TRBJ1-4	CASSPEGRGWGKLFF	TGTGCCAGCAGCCCCGAGGGAAGGGGGTGGGGAAAACTGTTTTTT
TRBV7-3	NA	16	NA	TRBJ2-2	CASSPFGQLNTGELFF	TGTGCCAGCAGCCCATTCGGACAGCTGAACACCGGGGAGCTGTTTTTT
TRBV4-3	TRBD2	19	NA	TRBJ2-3	CASSQDLAGGLSMPDTQYF	TGCGCCAGCAGCCAAGACCTAGCGGGGGGGCTTAGTATGCCAGATACGCAGTATTTT
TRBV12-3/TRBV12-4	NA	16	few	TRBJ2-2	CASSEGDPTVGGELFF	TGTGCCAGCAGCGAAGGGGACCCCACGGTCGGCGGGGAGCTGTTTTTT
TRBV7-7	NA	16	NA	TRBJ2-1	CASSATRVETYNEQFF	TGTGCTAGCAGCGCCACCAGGGTTGAGACCTACAATGAGCAGTTCTTC
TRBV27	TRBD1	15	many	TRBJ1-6	CASSWDSSYNSPLHF	TGTGCCAGCAGTTGGGACAGCTCCTATAATTCACCCCTCCACTTT
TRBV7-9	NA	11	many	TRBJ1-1	CASSSQGGAFF	TGTGCCAGCAGCTCACAAGGTGGAGCTTTCTTT
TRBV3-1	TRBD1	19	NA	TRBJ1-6	CASSQDPFTGGAYNSPLHF	TGTGCCAGCAGCCAAGATCCCTTTACAGGGGGCGCCTATAATTCACCCCTCCACTTT
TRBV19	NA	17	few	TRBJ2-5	CASSTRGHSLSQETQYF	TGTGCCAGTAGTACGCGTGGGCACAGCCTCTCTCAAGAGACCCAGTACTTC
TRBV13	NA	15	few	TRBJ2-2	CASSLGALDTGELFF	TGTGCCAGCAGCTTGGGGGCACTAGACACCGGGGAGCTGTTTTTT
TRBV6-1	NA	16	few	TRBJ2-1	CASSLTNSGSYNEQFF	TGTGCCAGCAGTCTCACAAACTCAGGCTCCTACAATGAGCAGTTCTTC
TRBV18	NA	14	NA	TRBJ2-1	CASSPQLLENEQFF	TGTGCCAGCTCCCCCCAACTACTAGAGAATGAGCAGTTCTTC
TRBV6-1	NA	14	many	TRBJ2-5	CASSPMERPQTQYF	TGTGCCAGCAGCCCCATGGAGAGGCCCCAGACCCAGTACTTC
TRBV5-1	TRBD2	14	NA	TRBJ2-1	CASSSLAANNEQFF	TGCGCCAGCAGCTCACTAGCGGCAAACAATGAGCAGTTCTTC
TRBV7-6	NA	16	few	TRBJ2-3	CASSFLRGSSTDTQYF	TGTGCCAGCAGCTTTCTACGGGGATCGAGCACAGATACGCAGTATTTT
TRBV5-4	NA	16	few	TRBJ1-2	CASRAGTGPEGESYTF	TGTGCCAGCAGAGCAGGGACGGGCCCAGAGGGAGAAAGCTACACCTTC
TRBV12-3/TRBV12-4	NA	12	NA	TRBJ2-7	CASSPTGNEQYF	TGTGCCAGCAGTCCAACAGGGAACGAGCAGTACTTC
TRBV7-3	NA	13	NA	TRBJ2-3	CASSLTKLDTQYF	TGTGCCAGCAGCTTAACAAAGCTGGATACGCAGTATTTT
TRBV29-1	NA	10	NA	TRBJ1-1	CSVEIPGAFF	TGCAGCGTTGAAATCCCGGGAGCTTTCTTT
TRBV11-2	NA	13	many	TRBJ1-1	CASSLDRHGEAFF	TGTGCCAGCAGCTTAGACCGCCACGGTGAAGCTTTCTTT
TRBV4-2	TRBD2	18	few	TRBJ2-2	CASSQEFSAAGDTGELFF	TGTGCCAGCAGCCAAGAGTTTTCGGCTGCGGGGGACACCGGGGAGCTGTTTTTT
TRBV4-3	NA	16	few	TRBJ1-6	CASSQDPRAYNSPLHF	TGCGCCAGCAGCCAAGATCCCCGAGCCTATAATTCACCCCTCCACTTT
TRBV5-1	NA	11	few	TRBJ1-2	CASSEGPGYTF	TGCGCCAGCAGCGAGGGACCGGGCTACACCTTC
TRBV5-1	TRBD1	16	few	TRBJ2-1	CASSLADRAVGDEQFF	TGCGCCAGCAGCTTGGCGGACAGGGCTGTAGGGGATGAGCAGTTCTTC
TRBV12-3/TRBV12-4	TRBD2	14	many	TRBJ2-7	CASSTTSGGNEQYF	TGTGCCAGCAGTACGACTAGCGGGGGGAACGAGCAGTACTTC
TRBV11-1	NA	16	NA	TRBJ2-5	CASSLSSVGLQETQYF	TGTGCCAGCAGCTTGAGTTCGGTAGGACTCCAAGAGACCCAGTACTTC
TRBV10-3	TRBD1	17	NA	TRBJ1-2	CAITQDREGGQNYGYTF	TGTGCCATCACCCAGGACAGGGAAGGGGGCCAGAACTATGGCTACACCTTC
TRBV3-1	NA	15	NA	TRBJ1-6	CASCQDDIGRSPLHF	TGTGCCTCCTGCCAAGATGACATCGGTCGTTCACCCCTCCACTTT
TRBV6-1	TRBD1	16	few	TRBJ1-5	CASSDTPGGRNQPQHF	TGTGCCAGCAGCGACACCCCAGGGGGACGAAATCAGCCCCAGCATTTT
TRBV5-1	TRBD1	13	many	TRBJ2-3	CASSSTGSDTQYF	TGTGCCAGCAGCTCGACAGGGTCAGATACGCAGTATTTT
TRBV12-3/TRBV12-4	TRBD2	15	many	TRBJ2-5	CASSFTRGGRGTQYF	TGTGCCAGCAGTTTTACTCGGGGGGGCCGGGGGACCCAGTACTTC
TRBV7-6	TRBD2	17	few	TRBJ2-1	CASSLASGGSSYNEQFF	TGTGCCAGCAGCTTAGCGAGCGGGGGAAGCTCCTACAATGAGCAGTTCTTC
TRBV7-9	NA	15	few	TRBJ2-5	CASSLYGRQRETQYF	TGTGCCAGCAGCTTATATGGGAGACAGCGAGAGACCCAGTACTTC
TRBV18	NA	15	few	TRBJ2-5	CASSPGTGHQETQYF	TGTGCCAGCTCACCGGGTACGGGACACCAAGAGACCCAGTACTTC
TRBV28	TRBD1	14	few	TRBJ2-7	CASSFPDRGNEQYF	TGTGCCAGCAGTTTCCCCGACAGGGGGAACGAGCAGTACTTC